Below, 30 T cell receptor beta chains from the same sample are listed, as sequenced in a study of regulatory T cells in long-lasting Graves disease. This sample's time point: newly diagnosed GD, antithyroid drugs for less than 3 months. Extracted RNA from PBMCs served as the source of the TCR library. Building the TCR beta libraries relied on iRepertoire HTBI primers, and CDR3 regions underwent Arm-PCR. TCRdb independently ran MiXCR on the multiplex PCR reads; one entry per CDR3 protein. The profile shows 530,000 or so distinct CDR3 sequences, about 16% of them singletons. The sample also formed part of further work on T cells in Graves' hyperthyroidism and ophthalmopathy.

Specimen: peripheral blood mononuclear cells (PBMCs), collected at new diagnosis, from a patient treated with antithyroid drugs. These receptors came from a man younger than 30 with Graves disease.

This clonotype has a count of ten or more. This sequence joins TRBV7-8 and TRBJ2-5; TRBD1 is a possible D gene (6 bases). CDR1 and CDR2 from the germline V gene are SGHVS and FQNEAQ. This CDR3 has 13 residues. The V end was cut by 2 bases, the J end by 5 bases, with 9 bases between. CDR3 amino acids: CASSLIQGETQYF. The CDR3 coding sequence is TGTGCCAGCAGCTTAATCCAGGGGGAGACCCAGTACTTC.

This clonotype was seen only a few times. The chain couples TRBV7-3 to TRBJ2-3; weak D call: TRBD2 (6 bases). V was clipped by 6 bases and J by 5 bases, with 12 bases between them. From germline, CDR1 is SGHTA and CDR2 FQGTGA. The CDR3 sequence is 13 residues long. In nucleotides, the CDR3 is TGTGCCAGCAGGCGGCGGGAACTAGATACGCAGTATTTT. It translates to CASRRRELDTQYF.

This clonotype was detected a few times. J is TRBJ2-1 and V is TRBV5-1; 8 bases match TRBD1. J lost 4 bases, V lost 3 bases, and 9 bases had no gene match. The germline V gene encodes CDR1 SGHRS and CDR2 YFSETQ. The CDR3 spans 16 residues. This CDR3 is CASSSSQGAGYNEQFF. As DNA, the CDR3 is TGCGCCAGCAGCTCCTCCCAGGGGGCCGGATACAATGAGCAGTTCTTC.

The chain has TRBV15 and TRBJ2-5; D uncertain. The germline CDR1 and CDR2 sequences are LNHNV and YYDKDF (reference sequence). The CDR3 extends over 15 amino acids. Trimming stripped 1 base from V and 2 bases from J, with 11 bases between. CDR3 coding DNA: TGTGCCACCAGCAGAGCCCCGAGGCAACAAGAGACCCAGTACTTC. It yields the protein CATSRAPRQQETQYF.

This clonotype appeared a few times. The chain's CDR3 is CASSHQKSSPTGPEAFF. CDR3 sequence (DNA): TGTGCCAGCAGCCACCAGAAATCCTCACCGACAGGGCCCGAAGCTTTCTTT. The chain recombines TRBV11-2 with TRBJ1-1, with 7 bases fitting TRBD1. The CDR3 length is 17 residues. Germline CDR1 reads SGHAT; CDR2 reads FQNNGV. V was clipped by 5 bases and J by 8 bases; unmatched bases: 20.

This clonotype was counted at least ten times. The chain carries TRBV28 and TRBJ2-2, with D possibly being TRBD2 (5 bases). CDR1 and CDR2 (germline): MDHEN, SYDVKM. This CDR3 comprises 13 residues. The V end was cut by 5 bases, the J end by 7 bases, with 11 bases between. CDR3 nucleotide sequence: TGTGCCAGCAGTCCCTCCGGGATCGGGGAGCTGTTTTTT. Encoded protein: CASSPSGIGELFF.

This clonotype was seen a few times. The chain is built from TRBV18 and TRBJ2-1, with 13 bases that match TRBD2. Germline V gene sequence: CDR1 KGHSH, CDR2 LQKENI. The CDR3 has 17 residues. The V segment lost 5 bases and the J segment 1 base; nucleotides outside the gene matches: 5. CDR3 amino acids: CASSKGTSGISYNEQFF. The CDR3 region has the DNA TGTGCCAGCTCAAAAGGGACTAGCGGGATTTCCTACAATGAGCAGTTCTTC.

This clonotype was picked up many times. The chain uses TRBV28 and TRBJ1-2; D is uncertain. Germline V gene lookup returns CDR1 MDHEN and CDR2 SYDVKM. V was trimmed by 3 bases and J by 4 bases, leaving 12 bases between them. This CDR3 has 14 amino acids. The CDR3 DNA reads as TGTGCCAGCAGTTTCTCGGAACTCGGCTATGGCTACACCTTC. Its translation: CASSFSELGYGYTF.

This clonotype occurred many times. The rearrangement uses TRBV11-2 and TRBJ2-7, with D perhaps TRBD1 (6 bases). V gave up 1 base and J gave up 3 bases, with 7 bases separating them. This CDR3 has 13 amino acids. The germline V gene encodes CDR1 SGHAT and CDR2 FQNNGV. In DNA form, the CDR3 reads TGTGCCAGCAGCTTAGGGGGACACTACGAGCAGTACTTC. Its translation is CASSLGGHYEQYF.

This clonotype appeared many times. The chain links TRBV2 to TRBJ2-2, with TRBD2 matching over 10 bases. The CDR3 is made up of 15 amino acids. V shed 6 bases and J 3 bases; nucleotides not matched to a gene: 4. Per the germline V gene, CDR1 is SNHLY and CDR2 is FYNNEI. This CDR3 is CASRELAGDTGELFF. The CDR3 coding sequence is TGTGCCAGCAGAGAGCTAGCGGGAGACACCGGGGAGCTGTTTTTT.

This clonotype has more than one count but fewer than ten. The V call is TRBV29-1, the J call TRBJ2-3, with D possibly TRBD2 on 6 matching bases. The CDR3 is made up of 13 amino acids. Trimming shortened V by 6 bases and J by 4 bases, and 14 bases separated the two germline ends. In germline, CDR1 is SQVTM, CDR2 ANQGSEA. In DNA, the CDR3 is TGCAGCGTGCCTACTAGCCCCTCAGATACGCAGTATTTT. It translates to CSVPTSPSDTQYF.

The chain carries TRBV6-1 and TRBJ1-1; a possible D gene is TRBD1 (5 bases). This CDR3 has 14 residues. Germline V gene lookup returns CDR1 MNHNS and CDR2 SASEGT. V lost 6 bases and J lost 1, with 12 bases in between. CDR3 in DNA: TGTGCCAGCAGCCGACCGGGGGAGAACACTGAAGCTTTCTTT. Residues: CASSRPGENTEAFF.

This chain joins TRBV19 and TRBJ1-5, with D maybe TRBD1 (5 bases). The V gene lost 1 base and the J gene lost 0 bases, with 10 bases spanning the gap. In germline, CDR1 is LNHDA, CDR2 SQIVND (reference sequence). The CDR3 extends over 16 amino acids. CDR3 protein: CASSIVRGYSNQPQHF. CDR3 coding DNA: TGTGCCAGTAGTATAGTAAGGGGATATAGCAATCAGCCCCAGCATTTT.

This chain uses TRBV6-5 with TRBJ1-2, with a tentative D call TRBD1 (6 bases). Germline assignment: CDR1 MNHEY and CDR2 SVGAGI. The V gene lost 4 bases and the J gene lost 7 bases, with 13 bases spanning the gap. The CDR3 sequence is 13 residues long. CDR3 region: CASSFLWDTGYTF. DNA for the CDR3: TGTGCCAGCAGTTTCCTATGGGACACTGGCTACACCTTC.

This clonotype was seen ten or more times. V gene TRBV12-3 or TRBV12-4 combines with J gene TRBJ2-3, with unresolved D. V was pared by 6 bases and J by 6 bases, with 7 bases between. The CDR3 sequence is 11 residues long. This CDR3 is CASSFSDTQYF. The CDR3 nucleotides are TGTGCCAGCAGCTTTTCGGATACGCAGTATTTT.

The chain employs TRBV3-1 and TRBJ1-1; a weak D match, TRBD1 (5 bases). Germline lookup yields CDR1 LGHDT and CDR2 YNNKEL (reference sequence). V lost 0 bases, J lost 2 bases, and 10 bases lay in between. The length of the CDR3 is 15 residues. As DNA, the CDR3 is TGTGCCAGCAGCCAAGATGGGGGGGAAAACACTGAAGCTTTCTTT. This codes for CASSQDGGENTEAFF. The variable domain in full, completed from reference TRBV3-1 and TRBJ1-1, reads DTAVSQTPKYLVTQMGNDKSIKCEQNLGHDTMYWYKQDSKKFLKIMFSYNNKELIINETVPNRFSPKSPDKAHLNLHINSLELGDSAVYFCASSQDGGENTEAFFGQGTRLTVV.

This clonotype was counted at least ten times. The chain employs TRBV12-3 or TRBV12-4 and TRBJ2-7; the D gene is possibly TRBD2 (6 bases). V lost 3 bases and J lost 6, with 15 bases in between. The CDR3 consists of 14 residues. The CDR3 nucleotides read TGTGCCAGCAGTTTTAGCGGCCTACGGGGCGAGCAGTACTTC. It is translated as CASSFSGLRGEQYF.

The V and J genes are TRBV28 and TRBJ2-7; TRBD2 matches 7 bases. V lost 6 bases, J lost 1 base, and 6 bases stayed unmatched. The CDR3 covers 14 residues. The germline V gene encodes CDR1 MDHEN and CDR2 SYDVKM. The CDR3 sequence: CASSRPGLSYEQYF. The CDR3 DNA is TGTGCCAGCAGCCGCCCGGGACTATCCTACGAGCAGTACTTC.

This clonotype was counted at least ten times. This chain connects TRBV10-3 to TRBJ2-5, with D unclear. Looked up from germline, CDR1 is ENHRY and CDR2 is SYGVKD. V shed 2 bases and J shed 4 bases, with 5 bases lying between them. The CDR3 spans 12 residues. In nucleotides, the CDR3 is TGTGCCATCAGTGAGGACCTAGAGACCCAGTACTTC. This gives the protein CAISEDLETQYF.

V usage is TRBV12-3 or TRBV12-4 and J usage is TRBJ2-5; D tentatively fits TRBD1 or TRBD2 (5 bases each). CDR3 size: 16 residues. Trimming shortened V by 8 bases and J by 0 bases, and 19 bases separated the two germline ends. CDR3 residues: CASRNQPGTDQETQYF. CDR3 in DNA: TGTGCCAGCCGAAACCAACCGGGGACGGACCAAGAGACCCAGTACTTC.

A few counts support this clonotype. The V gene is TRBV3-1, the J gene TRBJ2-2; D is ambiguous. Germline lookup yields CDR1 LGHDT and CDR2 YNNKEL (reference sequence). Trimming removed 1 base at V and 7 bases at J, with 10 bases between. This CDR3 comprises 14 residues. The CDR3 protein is CASSQVGLGGELFF. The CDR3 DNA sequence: TGTGCCAGCAGCCAAGTAGGGCTTGGCGGGGAGCTGTTTTTT.

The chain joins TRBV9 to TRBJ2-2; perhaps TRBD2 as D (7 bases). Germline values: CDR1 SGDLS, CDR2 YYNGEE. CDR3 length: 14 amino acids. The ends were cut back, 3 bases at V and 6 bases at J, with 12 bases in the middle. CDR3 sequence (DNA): TGTGCCAGCAGCGACCTAGGGGGGGCCGGGGAGCTGTTTTTT. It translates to CASSDLGGAGELFF. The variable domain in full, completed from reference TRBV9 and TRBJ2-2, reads DSGVTQTPKHLITATGQRVTLRCSPRSGDLSVYWYQQSLDQGLQFLIQYYNGEERAKGNILERFSAQQFPDLHSELNLSSLELGDSALYFCASSDLGGAGELFFGEGSRLTVL.

The CDR3 is CASSSDGWGSSNEQYF. The CDR3 DNA reads as TGCGCCAGCAGCTCGGACGGTTGGGGGAGTTCGAACGAGCAGTACTTC. The chain links TRBV5-1 to TRBJ2-7; TRBD1 or TRBD2 may be the D gene (5 bases each). The germline V and J ends were trimmed by 3 bases and 5 bases, with 21 bases remaining between them. CDR1 and CDR2 (germline): SGHRS, YFSETQ. This CDR3 has 16 amino acids.

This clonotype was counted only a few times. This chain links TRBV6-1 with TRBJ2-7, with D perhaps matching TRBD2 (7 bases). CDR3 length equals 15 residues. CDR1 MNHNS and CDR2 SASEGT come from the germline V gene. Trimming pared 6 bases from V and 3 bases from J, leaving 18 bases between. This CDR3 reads CASSPMGGAGYEQYF. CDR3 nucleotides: TGTGCCAGCAGCCCCATGGGGGGGGCTGGCTACGAGCAGTACTTC.

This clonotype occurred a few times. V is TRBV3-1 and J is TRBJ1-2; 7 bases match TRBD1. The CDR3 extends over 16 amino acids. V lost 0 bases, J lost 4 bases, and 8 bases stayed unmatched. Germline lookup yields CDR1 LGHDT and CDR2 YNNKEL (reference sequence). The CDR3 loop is CASSQETGVRAYGYTF. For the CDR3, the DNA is TGTGCCAGCAGCCAAGAAACAGGGGTCCGTGCCTATGGCTACACCTTC.

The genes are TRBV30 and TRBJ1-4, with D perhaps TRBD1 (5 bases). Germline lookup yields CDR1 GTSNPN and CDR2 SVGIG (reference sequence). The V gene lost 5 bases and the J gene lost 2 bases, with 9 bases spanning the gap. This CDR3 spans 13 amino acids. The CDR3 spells CAWPGGTNEKLFF. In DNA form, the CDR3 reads TGTGCCTGGCCGGGGGGGACTAATGAAAAACTGTTTTTT.

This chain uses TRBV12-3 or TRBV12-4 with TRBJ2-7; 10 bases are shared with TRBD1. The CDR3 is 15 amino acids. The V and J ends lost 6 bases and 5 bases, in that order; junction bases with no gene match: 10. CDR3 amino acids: CASSLSGTGDDEQYF. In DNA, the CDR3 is TGTGCCAGCAGCCTCTCCGGGACAGGGGACGACGAGCAGTACTTC.

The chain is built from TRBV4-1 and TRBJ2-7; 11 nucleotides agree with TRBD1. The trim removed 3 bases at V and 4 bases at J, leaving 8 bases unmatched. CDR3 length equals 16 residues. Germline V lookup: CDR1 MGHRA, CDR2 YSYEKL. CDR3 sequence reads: CASSQTGTGGMYEQYF. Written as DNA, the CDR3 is TGCGCCAGCAGCCAGACCGGGACAGGGGGTATGTACGAGCAGTACTTC.

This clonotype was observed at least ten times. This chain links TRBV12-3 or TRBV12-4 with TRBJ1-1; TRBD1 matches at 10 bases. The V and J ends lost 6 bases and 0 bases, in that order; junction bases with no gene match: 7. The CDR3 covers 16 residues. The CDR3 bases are TGTGCCAGCAGGGCCGGGACAGGGGCCTTGAACACTGAAGCTTTCTTT. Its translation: CASRAGTGALNTEAFF.

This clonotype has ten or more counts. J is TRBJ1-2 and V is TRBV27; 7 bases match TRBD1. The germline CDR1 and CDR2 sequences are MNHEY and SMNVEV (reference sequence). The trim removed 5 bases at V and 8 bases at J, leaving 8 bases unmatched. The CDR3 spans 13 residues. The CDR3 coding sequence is TGTGCCAGCAGTGTTACAGGGGTTGAAGGCTACACCTTC. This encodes CASSVTGVEGYTF.